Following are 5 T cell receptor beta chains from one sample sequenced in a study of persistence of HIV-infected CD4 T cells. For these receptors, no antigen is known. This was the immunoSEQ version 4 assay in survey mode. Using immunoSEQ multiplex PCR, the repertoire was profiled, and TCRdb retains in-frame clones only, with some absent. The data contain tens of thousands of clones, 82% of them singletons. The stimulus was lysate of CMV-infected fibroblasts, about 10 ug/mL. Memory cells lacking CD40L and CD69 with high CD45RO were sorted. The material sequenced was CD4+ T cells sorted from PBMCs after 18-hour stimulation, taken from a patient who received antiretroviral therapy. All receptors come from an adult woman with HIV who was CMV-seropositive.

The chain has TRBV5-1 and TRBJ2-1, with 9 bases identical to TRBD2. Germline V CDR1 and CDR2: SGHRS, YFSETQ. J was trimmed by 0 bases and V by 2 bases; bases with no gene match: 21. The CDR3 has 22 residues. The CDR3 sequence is CASSLRPAARAGGPSSYNEQFF. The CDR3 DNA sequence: TGCGCCAGCAGCTTAAGGCCCGCGGCACGGGCGGGAGGGCCCAGCTCCTACAATGAGCAGTTCTTC.

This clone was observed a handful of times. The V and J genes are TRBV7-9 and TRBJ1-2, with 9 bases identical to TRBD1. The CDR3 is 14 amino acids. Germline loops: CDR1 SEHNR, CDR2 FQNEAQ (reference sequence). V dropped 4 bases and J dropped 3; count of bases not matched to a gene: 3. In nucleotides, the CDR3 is TGTGCCAGCAGCTCCTGGACAGGGGACTATGGCTACACCTTC. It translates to CASSSWTGDYGYTF.

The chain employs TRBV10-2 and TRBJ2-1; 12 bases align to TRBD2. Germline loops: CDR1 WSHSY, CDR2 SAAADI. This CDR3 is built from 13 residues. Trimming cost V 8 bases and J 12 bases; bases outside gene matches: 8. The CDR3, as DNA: TGCGCCAGCTCGACTAGCGGGAGAGCGGGGCAGTTCTTC. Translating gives CASSTSGRAGQFF.

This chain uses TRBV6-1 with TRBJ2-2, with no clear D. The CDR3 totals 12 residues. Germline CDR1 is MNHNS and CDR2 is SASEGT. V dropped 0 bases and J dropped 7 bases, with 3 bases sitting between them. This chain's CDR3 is CASSEAVGELFF. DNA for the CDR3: TGTGCCAGCAGTGAAGCTGTCGGGGAGCTGTTTTTT.

The CDR3 DNA follows: TGTGCCAGCTCACCACCGGCAGGTGAAGCTTTCTTT. Its translation: CASSPPAGEAFF. V usage is TRBV18 and J usage is TRBJ1-1, with D unresolved. There are 12 residues in the CDR3. V was clipped by 0 bases and J by 7 bases, with 6 bases between them. The germline gives CDR1 KGHSH, CDR2 LQKENI.